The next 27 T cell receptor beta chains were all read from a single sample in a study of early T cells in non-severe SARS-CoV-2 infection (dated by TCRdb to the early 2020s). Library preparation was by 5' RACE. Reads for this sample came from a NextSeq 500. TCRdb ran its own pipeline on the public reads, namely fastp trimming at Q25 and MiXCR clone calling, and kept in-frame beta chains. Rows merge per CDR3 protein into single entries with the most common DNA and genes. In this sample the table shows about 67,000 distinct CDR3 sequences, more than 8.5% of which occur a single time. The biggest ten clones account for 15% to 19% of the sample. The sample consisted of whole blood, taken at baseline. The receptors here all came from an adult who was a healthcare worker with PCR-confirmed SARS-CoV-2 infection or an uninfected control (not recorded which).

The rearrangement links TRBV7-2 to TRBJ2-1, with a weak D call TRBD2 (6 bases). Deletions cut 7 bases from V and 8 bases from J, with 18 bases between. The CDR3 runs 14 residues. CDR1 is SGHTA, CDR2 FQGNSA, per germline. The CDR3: CASTLPGGNYEQFF. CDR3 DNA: TGTGCCAGCACCCTACCCGGCGGGAACTATGAGCAGTTCTTC.

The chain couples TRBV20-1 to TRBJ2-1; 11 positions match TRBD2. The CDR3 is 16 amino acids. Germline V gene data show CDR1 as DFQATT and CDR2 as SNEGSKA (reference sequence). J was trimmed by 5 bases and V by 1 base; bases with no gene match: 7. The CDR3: CSARALGLADDNEQFF. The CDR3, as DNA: TGCAGTGCTAGAGCCCTGGGACTAGCGGATGACAATGAGCAGTTCTTC.

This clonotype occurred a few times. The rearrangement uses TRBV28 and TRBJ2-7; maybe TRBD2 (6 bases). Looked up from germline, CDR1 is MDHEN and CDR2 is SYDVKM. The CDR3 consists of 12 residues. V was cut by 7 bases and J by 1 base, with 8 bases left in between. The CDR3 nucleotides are TGTGCCAGCACCAGCGGGTCCTACGAGCAGTACTTC. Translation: CASTSGSYEQYF.

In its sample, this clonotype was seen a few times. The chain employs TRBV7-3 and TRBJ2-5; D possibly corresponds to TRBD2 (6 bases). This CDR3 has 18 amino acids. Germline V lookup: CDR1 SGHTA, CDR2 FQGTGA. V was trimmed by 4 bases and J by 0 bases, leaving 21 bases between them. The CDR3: CASSSPTGLQKYQETQYF. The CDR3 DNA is TGTGCCAGCAGCTCGCCCACGGGACTCCAGAAGTACCAAGAGACCCAGTACTTC.

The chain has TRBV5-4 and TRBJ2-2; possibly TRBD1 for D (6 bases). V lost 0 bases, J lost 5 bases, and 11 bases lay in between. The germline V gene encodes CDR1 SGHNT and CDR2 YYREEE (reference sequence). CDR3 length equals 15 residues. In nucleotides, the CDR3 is TGTGCCAGCAGCTTGGACAGGGAACGGACCGGGGAGCTGTTTTTT. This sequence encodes CASSLDRERTGELFF. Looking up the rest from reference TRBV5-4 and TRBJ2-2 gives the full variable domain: ETGVTQSPTHLIKTRGQQVTLRCSSQSGHNTVSWYQQALGQGPQFIFQYYREEENGRGNFPPRFSGLQFPNYSSELNVNALELDDSALYLCASSLDRERTGELFFGEGSRLTVL.

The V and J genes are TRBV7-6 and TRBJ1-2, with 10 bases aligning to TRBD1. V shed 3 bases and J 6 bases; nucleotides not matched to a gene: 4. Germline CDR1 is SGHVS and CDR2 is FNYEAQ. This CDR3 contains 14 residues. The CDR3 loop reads CASSFTGTGDGYTF. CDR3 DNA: TGTGCCAGCAGCTTTACCGGGACAGGGGATGGCTACACCTTC.

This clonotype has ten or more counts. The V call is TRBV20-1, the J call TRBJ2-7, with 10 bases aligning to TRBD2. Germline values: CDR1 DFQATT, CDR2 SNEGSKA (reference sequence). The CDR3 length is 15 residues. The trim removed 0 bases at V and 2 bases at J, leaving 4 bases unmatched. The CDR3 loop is CSARDGLAEPYEQYF. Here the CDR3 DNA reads TGCAGTGCTAGAGATGGACTAGCGGAGCCCTACGAGCAGTACTTC.

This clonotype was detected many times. The CDR3 loop reads CSAPRTSGVGQVKNIQYF. The DNA of the CDR3 is TGCAGTGCGCCCCGGACTAGCGGAGTGGGGCAGGTCAAAAACATTCAGTACTTC. The chain is built from TRBV20-1 and TRBJ2-4, with 10 bases matching TRBD2. CDR1 DFQATT and CDR2 SNEGSKA come from the germline V gene (reference sequence). CDR3 length equals 18 residues. The ends lost 6 bases at V and 3 bases at J; junction bases unmatched: 17.

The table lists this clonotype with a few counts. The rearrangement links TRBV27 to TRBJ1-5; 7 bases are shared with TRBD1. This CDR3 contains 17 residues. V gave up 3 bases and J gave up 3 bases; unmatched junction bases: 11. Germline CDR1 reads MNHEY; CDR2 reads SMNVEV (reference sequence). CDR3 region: CASSFLRAGGNNQPQHF. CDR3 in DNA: TGTGCCAGCAGTTTCCTTAGGGCAGGGGGGAACAATCAGCCCCAGCATTTT.

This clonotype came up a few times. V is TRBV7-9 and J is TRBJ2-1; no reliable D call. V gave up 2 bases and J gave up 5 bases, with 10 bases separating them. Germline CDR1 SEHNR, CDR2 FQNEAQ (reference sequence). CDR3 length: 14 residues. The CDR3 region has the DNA TGTGCCAGCAGCTTACGGCAGGACCACAATGAGCAGTTCTTC. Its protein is CASSLRQDHNEQFF.

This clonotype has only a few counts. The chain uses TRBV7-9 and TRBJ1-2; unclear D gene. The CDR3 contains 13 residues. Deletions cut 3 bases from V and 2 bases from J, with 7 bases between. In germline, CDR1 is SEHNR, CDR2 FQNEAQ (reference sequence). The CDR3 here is CASSLDGNYGYTF. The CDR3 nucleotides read TGTGCCAGCAGCTTGGACGGGAACTATGGCTACACCTTC.

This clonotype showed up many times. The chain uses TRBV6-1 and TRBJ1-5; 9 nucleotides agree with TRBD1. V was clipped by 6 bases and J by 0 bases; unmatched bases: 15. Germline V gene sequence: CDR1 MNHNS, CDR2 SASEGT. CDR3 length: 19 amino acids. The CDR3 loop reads CASSGDRGWSFVSNQPQHF. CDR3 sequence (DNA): TGTGCCAGCAGCGGAGACAGGGGGTGGAGTTTCGTTAGCAATCAGCCCCAGCATTTT.

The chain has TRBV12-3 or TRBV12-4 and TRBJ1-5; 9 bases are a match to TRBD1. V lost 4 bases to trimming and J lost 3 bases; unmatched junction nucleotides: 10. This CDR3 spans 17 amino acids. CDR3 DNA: TGTGCCAGCAGTTCCCGTGACAGGGGGTCTAACAATCAGCCCCAGCATTTT. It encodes CASSSRDRGSNNQPQHF.

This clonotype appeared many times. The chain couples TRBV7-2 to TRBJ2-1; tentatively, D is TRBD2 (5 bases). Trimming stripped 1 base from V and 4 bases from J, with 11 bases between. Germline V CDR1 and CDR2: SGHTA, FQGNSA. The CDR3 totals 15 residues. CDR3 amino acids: CASSLVAGSYNEQFF. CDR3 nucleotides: TGTGCCAGCAGCTTAGTGGCGGGTAGTTACAATGAGCAGTTCTTC. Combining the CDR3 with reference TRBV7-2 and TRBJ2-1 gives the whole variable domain GAGVSQSPSNKVTEKGKDVELRCDPISGHTALYWYRQSLGQGLEFLIYFQGNSAPDKSGLPSDRFSAERTGGSVSTLTIQRTQQEDSAVYLCASSLVAGSYNEQFFGPGTRLTVL.

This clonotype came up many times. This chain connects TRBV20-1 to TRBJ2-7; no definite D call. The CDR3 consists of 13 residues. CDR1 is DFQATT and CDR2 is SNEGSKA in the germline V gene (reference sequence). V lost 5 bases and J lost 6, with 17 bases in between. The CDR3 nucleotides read TGCAGTGCTCAGAAGACTGGAGTTAGCGAGCAGTACTTC. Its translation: CSAQKTGVSEQYF.

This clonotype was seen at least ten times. For the CDR3, the DNA is TGTGCCAGCAGCTTAGGACAGGGTGATTCACCCCTCCACTTT. Encoded protein: CASSLGQGDSPLHF. The chain carries TRBV7-9 and TRBJ1-6; 7 nucleotides align to TRBD1. The CDR3 totals 14 residues. V was clipped by 1 base and J by 8 bases; unmatched bases: 2. CDR1 is SEHNR and CDR2 is FQNEAQ in the germline V gene (reference sequence).

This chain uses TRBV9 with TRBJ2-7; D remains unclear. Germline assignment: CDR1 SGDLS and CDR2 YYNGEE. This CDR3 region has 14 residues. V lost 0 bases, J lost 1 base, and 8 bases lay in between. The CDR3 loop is CASSVDGLSYEQYF. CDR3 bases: TGTGCCAGCAGCGTAGACGGGCTTTCCTACGAGCAGTACTTC.

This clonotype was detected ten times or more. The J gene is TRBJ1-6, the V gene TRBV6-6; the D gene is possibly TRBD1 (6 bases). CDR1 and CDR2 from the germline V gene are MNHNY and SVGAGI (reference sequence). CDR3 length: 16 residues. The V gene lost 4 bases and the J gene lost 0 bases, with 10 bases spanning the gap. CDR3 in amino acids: CASSSDRSSYNSPLHF. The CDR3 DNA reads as TGTGCCAGCAGTTCAGACAGGAGCTCCTATAATTCACCCCTCCACTTT.

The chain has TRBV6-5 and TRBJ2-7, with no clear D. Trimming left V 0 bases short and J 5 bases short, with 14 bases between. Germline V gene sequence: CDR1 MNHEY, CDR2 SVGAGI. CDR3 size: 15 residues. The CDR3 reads CASSYSWTPINEQYF. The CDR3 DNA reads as TGTGCCAGCAGTTACTCATGGACCCCCATTAACGAGCAGTACTTC.

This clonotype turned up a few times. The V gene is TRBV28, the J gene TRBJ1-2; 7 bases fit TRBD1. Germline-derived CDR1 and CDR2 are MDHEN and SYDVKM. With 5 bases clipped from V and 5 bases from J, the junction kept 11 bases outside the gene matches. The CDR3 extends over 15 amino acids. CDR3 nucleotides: TGTGCCAGCAGTCCGCGGACAGGTGGAGGGTATGGCTACACCTTC. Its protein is CASSPRTGGGYGYTF.

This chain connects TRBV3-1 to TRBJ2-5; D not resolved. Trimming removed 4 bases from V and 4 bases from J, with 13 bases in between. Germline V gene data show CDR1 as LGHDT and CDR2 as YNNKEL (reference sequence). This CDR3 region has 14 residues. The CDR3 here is CASSPPFFVETQYF. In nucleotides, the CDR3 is TGTGCCAGCAGCCCCCCGTTCTTCGTAGAGACCCAGTACTTC.

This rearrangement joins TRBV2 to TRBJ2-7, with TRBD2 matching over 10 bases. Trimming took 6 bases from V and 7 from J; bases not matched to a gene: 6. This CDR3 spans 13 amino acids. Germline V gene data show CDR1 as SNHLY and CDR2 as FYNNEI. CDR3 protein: CASRLAGVGEQYF. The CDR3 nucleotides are TGTGCCAGCAGGCTAGCGGGAGTGGGGGAGCAGTACTTC.

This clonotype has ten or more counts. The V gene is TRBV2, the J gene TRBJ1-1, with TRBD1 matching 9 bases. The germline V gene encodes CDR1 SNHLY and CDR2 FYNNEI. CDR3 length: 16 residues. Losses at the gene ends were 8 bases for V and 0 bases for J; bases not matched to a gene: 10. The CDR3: CASGGQGRSMNTEAFF. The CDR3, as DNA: TGTGCCAGCGGGGGACAGGGACGATCCATGAACACTGAAGCTTTCTTT.

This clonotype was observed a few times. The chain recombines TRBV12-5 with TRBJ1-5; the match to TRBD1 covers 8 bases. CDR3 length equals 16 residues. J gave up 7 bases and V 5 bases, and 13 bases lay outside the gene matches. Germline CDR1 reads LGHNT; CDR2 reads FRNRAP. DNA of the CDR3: TGTGCTAGTGGTCCTCCGAATCTGGACAGGGCGCAGCCCCAGCATTTT. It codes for CASGPPNLDRAQPQHF.

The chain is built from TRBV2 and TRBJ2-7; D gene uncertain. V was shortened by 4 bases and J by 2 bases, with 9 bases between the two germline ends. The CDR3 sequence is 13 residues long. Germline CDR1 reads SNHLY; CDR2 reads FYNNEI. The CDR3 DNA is TGTGCCAGCAGTGCCCAGTTGACCTACGAGCAGTACTTC. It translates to CASSAQLTYEQYF.

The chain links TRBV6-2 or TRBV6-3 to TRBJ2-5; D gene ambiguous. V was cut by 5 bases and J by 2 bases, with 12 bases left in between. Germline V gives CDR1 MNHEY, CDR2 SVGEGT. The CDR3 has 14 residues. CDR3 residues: CASSNPPGQETQYF. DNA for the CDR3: TGTGCCAGCAGTAACCCGCCCGGGCAAGAGACCCAGTACTTC.

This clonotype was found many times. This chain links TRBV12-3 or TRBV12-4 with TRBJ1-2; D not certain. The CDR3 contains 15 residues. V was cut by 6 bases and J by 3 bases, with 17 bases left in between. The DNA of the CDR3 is TGTGCCAGCAGGGGTGGAGGAGCCCAAGACTATGGCTACACCTTC. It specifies CASRGGGAQDYGYTF.